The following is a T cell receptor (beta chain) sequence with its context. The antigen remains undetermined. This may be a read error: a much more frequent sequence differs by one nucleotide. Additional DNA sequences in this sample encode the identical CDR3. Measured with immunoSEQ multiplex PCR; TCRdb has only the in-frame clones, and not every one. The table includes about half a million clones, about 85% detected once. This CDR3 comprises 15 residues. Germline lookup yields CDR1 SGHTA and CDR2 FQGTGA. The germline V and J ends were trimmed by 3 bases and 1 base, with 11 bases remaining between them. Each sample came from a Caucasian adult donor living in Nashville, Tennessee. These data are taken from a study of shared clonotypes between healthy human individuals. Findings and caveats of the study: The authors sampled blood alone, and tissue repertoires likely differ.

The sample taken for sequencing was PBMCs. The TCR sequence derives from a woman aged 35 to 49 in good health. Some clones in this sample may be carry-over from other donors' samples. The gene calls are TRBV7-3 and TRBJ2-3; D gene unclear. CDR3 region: CASSLPGGRTDTQYF. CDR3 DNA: TGTGCCAGCAGCTTGCCAGGTGGGCGCACAGATACGCAGTATTTT. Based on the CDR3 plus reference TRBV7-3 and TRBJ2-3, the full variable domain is GAGVSQTPSNKVTEKGKYVELRCDPISGHTALYWYRQSLGQGPEFLIYFQGTGAADDSGLPNDRFFAVRPEGSVSTLKIQRTERGDSAVYLCASSLPGGRTDTQYFGPGTRLTVL.